Below, 23 T cell receptor beta chains from the same sample are listed, as sequenced in a study of T-cell memory formation after mild COVID-19. TCRdb reprocessed the 5' RACE reads with MiXCR, giving one entry per CDR3 protein. The table lists 270,000 or so distinct CDR3 sequences, 16% of them singletons. Sequenced material: PBMCs or a T cell subset sorted from them (not recorded which). The source of these receptors is a man aged 18-30 years who had mild COVID-19 (a few samples of this study predate the infection). Cell type and time point are not known.

This rearrangement joins TRBV9 to TRBJ1-3, with a weak D call TRBD1 (6 bases). Per germline, CDR1 SGDLS and CDR2 YYNGEE. V shed 3 bases and J shed 0 bases, with 13 bases lying between them. This CDR3 spans 16 amino acids. The CDR3, as DNA: TGTGCCAGCAGCGCCCGGGACACAAGCTCTGGAAACACCATATATTTT. This sequence encodes CASSARDTSSGNTIYF.

This clonotype was observed a handful of times. V is TRBV7-2 and J is TRBJ2-7, with TRBD1 identical over 8 bases. J was trimmed by 3 bases and V by 3 bases; bases with no gene match: 4. This CDR3 region has 14 residues. Germline loops: CDR1 SGHTA, CDR2 FQGNSA. The CDR3 bases are TGTGCCAGCAGCTTTCAGGGGGCAGGCTACGAGCAGTACTTC. Translation: CASSFQGAGYEQYF. The full variable domain, completed using reference TRBV7-2 and TRBJ2-7, is GAGVSQSPSNKVTEKGKDVELRCDPISGHTALYWYRQSLGQGLEFLIYFQGNSAPDKSGLPSDRFSAERTGGSVSTLTIQRTQQEDSAVYLCASSFQGAGYEQYFGPGTRLTVT.

The rearrangement uses TRBV3-1 and TRBJ1-5; D call uncertain. Germline V CDR1 and CDR2: LGHDT, YNNKEL (reference sequence). There are 15 residues in the CDR3. V was shortened by 0 bases and J by 7 bases, with 13 bases between the two germline ends. Here the CDR3 DNA reads TGTGCCAGCAGCCAAGATGCGGGGAATAGGCAGCCCCAGCATTTT. Its protein is CASSQDAGNRQPQHF.

This clonotype occurred a few times. The chain joins TRBV12-3 or TRBV12-4 to TRBJ1-2, with TRBD1 identical over 7 bases. CDR3 size: 13 residues. J gave up 6 bases and V 8 bases, and 9 bases lay outside the gene matches. CDR3 in DNA: TGTGCCAGCCAACAGGGGAGAGTTAATGGCTACACCTTC. It encodes CASQQGRVNGYTF.

The chain joins TRBV7-2 to TRBJ2-2, with D unresolved. This CDR3 comprises 13 residues. V was trimmed by 2 bases and J by 6 bases, leaving 7 bases between them. Germline CDR1 reads SGHTA; CDR2 reads FQGNSA. The CDR3 nucleotides are TGTGCCAGCAGCTTATTTCCTGCCGGGGAGCTGTTTTTT. Translating it yields CASSLFPAGELFF. Variable domain in full (rest from reference TRBV7-2 and TRBJ2-2): GAGVSQSPSNKVTEKGKDVELRCDPISGHTALYWYRQSLGQGLEFLIYFQGNSAPDKSGLPSDRFSAERTGGSVSTLTIQRTQQEDSAVYLCASSLFPAGELFFGEGSRLTVL.

The gene calls are TRBV7-3 and TRBJ2-3; D remains unclear. Germline CDR1 SGHTA, CDR2 FQGTGA. V was pared by 2 bases and J by 3 bases, with 9 bases between. This CDR3 has 14 residues. The CDR3 DNA is TGTGCCAGCAGCTTATCCGGTGCTACAGATACGCAGTATTTT. It codes for CASSLSGATDTQYF.

A few counts support this clonotype. This CDR3 is CSARDPRGANTEAFF. Written as DNA, the CDR3 is TGCAGTGCTAGAGACCCTAGGGGGGCGAACACTGAAGCTTTCTTT. The chain joins TRBV20-1 to TRBJ1-1; the D gene is possibly TRBD1 (6 bases). The CDR3 contains 15 residues. The germline V gene encodes CDR1 DFQATT and CDR2 SNEGSKA (reference sequence). V was cut by 0 bases and J by 1 base, with 12 bases left in between.

At least ten counts were recorded for this clonotype. This chain links TRBV29-1 with TRBJ2-1; either TRBD1 or TRBD2 may fit D (5 bases each). Germline loops: CDR1 SQVTM, CDR2 ANQGSEA. The V end lost 6 bases, the J end lost 7 bases, and 16 bases lay between the germline ends. The CDR3 consists of 13 residues. The CDR3 DNA reads TGCAGCGTCTGGGGCGCGACGGGGAATGAGCAGTTCTTC. Its translation is CSVWGATGNEQFF.

CDR3 sequence (DNA): TGCAGTGACTCAGATACGCAGTATTTT. Its protein is CSDSDTQYF. The V call is TRBV20-1, the J call TRBJ2-3; D not certain. The CDR3 has 9 amino acids. Germline V gene sequence: CDR1 DFQATT, CDR2 SNEGSKA (reference sequence). Between the trimmed V and J ends, which lost 7 bases and 4 bases, there was a span of 3 bases.

CDR3 sequence reads: CASRLRVNSPLHF. The CDR3 nucleotides read TGTGCCAGCAGACTCCGGGTTAATTCACCCCTCCACTTT. The chain recombines TRBV6-5 with TRBJ1-6; D gene unclear. Trimming cost V 6 bases and J 6 bases, with 9 bases left between them. The CDR3 extends over 13 amino acids. The germline gives CDR1 MNHEY, CDR2 SVGAGI.

This clonotype was seen ten or more times. The J gene is TRBJ2-1, the V gene TRBV2; 12 bases line up with TRBD2. The V gene end was trimmed by 7 bases and the J gene end by 7 bases; junction bases not matched to a gene: 11. Germline V gene data show CDR1 as SNHLY and CDR2 as FYNNEI. This CDR3 comprises 16 residues. CDR3 nucleotides: TGTGCCAGCACCCCGGGGCTAGCGGGGGGGCAGAATGAGCAGTTCTTC. It yields the protein CASTPGLAGGQNEQFF.

This clonotype occurred a few times. This chain links TRBV6-2 or TRBV6-3 with TRBJ1-1; D is ambiguous. The CDR3 covers 16 residues. Trimming shortened V by 0 bases and J by 5 bases, and 16 bases separated the two germline ends. Germline CDR1 is MNHEY and CDR2 is SVGEGT. This CDR3 reads CASSYSSLFRRTEAFF. CDR3 nucleotides: TGTGCCAGCAGTTACTCGTCCCTTTTCCGCCGGACTGAAGCTTTCTTT.

This chain joins TRBV25-1 and TRBJ2-2, with D tentatively TRBD1 or TRBD2 (6 bases each). V lost 1 base to trimming and J lost 1 base, with 10 bases between them. The CDR3 is made up of 16 amino acids. Germline values: CDR1 MGHDK, CDR2 SYGVNS. In DNA, the CDR3 is TGTGCCAGCAGTGAATCTCGGGGGCGGAACACCGGGGAGCTGTTTTTT. Amino acids: CASSESRGRNTGELFF.

This clonotype was detected many times. This chain joins TRBV7-6 and TRBJ2-1, with TRBD2 as a possible D gene (6 bases). CDR1 and CDR2 (germline): SGHVS, FNYEAQ. V was trimmed by 4 bases and J by 10 bases, leaving 11 bases between them. The CDR3 has 12 amino acids. CDR3 nucleotide sequence: TGTGCCAGCAGCTCTGGGGGAGGCGAGCAGTTCTTC. Its translation: CASSSGGGEQFF.

The rearrangement joins TRBV6-5 to TRBJ2-2; TRBD1 is a possible D gene (6 bases). V lost 5 bases, J lost 2 bases, and 12 bases lay in between. Germline CDR1 and CDR2: MNHEY and SVGAGI. This CDR3 is 15 amino acids long. CDR3 residues: CASSPRTDNTGELFF. The CDR3 DNA reads as TGTGCCAGCAGTCCCCGGACAGACAACACCGGGGAGCTGTTTTTT.

The CDR3 nucleotides read TGTGCCAGCAGTTTACGGGTTAAGAATGAGCAGTTCTTC. Translation: CASSLRVKNEQFF. V usage is TRBV12-3 or TRBV12-4 and J usage is TRBJ2-1; D uncertain. V shed 2 bases and J shed 7 bases, with 9 bases lying between them. The CDR3 is made up of 13 amino acids.

This clonotype was recorded at least ten times. V is TRBV6-2 or TRBV6-3 and J is TRBJ2-2; 8 bases agree with TRBD2. The CDR3 loop spans 13 amino acids. Germline V gene lookup returns CDR1 MNHEY and CDR2 SVGEGT. Germline trimming cut 7 bases from V and 7 bases from J; bases unmatched to any gene: 5. CDR3 in amino acids: CASKQRGNGELFF. DNA of the CDR3: TGTGCCAGCAAACAGCGGGGGAACGGGGAGCTGTTTTTT.

The chain has TRBV6-6 and TRBJ2-1; a weak D match, TRBD1 (7 bases). Trimming shortened V by 4 bases and J by 0 bases, and 16 bases separated the two germline ends. CDR3 length equals 17 residues. Germline assignment: CDR1 MNHNY and CDR2 SVGAGI (reference sequence). Here the CDR3 DNA reads TGTGCCAGCAGTTCATCTCCGGGGGACAGCTCCTACAATGAGCAGTTCTTC. The encoded protein is CASSSSPGDSSYNEQFF.

The rearrangement uses TRBV20-1 and TRBJ2-7; tentatively, D is TRBD1 (6 bases). V was trimmed by 6 bases and J by 2 bases, leaving 14 bases between them. This CDR3 region has 13 residues. CDR1 DFQATT and CDR2 SNEGSKA come from the germline V gene (reference sequence). The CDR3 protein is CSAPGRGTYEQYF. CDR3 nucleotides: TGCAGTGCACCGGGCAGGGGAACCTACGAGCAGTACTTC.

The chain recombines TRBV27 with TRBJ2-2, with TRBD1 matching over 9 bases. Looked up from germline, CDR1 is MNHEY and CDR2 is SMNVEV (reference sequence). The V gene end was trimmed by 3 bases and the J gene end by 4 bases; junction bases not matched to a gene: 3. The CDR3 has 15 residues. This CDR3 is CASSLDRGSTGELFF. The CDR3 DNA reads TGTGCCAGCAGTTTGGACAGGGGAAGCACCGGGGAGCTGTTTTTT.

The J gene is TRBJ2-1, the V gene TRBV7-6; D remains unclear. Germline V CDR1 and CDR2: SGHVS, FNYEAQ. The CDR3 has 16 amino acids. Trimming left V 6 bases short and J 0 bases short, with 15 bases between. The CDR3 here is CASSSRYKSSYNEQFF. The CDR3 DNA is TGTGCCAGCAGTTCACGATATAAGAGCTCCTACAATGAGCAGTTCTTC.

There are many counts of this clonotype. The chain has TRBV7-2 and TRBJ1-5; TRBD1 is a possible D gene (6 bases). V was cut by 5 bases and J by 1 base, with 12 bases left in between. Per germline, CDR1 SGHTA and CDR2 FQGNSA. The CDR3 runs 15 residues. The CDR3 bases are TGTGCCAGCAGCACACAGGGAGTAAGCAATCAGCCCCAGCATTTT. Its translation is CASSTQGVSNQPQHF.

This clonotype was picked up many times. The chain uses TRBV10-3 and TRBJ2-1; 10 bases map to TRBD2. Germline CDR1 reads ENHRY; CDR2 reads SYGVKD. CDR3 size: 16 residues. The V and J ends lost 2 bases and 4 bases, in that order; junction bases with no gene match: 5. This chain's CDR3 is CAISEPERGGYNEQFF. The CDR3 region has the DNA TGTGCCATCAGTGAGCCCGAGCGGGGGGGGTACAATGAGCAGTTCTTC.